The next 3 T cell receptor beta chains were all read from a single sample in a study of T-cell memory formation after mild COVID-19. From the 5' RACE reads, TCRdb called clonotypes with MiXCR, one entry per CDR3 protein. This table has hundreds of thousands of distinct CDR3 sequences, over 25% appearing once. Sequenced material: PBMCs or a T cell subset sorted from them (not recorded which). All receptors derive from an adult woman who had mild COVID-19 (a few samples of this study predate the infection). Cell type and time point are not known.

In DNA form, the CDR3 reads TGTGCCAGCAGGGGAGGAGGGACCCAGTACTTC. Encoded protein: CASRGGGTQYF. The chain carries TRBV12-3 or TRBV12-4 and TRBJ2-5; D possibly corresponds to TRBD2 (6 bases). The length of the CDR3 is 11 residues. V lost 6 bases and J lost 7, with 9 bases in between.

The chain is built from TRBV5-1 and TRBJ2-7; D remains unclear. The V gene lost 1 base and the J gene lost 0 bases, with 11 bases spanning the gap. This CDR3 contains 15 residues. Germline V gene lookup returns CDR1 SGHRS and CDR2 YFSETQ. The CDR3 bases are TGCGCCAGCAGCTTGCGCTTGATAGACTCCTACGAGCAGTACTTC. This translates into CASSLRLIDSYEQYF.

This chain's CDR3 is CASSRTSGRAEEQFF. The CDR3 nucleotides read TGTGCCAGCAGCCGGACTAGCGGGAGGGCCGAGGAGCAGTTCTTC. V and J are TRBV7-3 and TRBJ2-1, with 15 positions matching TRBD2. CDR1 is SGHTA, CDR2 FQGTGA, per germline. CDR3 length: 15 amino acids. The V segment lost 5 bases and the J segment 10 bases; nucleotides outside the gene matches: 6. Drawing the rest from reference TRBV7-3 and TRBJ2-1, the complete variable domain is GAGVSQTPSNKVTEKGKYVELRCDPISGHTALYWYRQSLGQGPEFLIYFQGTGAADDSGLPNDRFFAVRPEGSVSTLKIQRTERGDSAVYLCASSRTSGRAEEQFFGPGTRLTVL.